This TCR beta chain was profiled in a study of cytomegalovirus exposure and HLA in healthy donors. Study observations and caveats: A missense DCLRE1C variant was associated with V- and J-gene trimming of TCR beta chains in a later analysis, and an independent cohort replicated the association. Most CMV-associated TCR beta chains were later found to appear HLA-restricted.

For this clone: The antigen is undetermined.

The PCR ran on 60 Vbeta and 13 Jbeta primers. Sequenced by immunoSEQ multiplex PCR; TCRdb stores in-frame clones only, minus some. The repertoire consists of some 96,000 clones, with under 65% occurring once and the leading ten covering roughly 3%. Losses at the gene ends were 5 bases for V and 3 bases for J; bases not matched to a gene: 10. The CDR3 length is 16 residues. Looked up from germline, CDR1 is SGHAT and CDR2 is FQNNGV. What was sequenced was PBMCs. The V gene is TRBV11-2, the J gene TRBJ1-2, with 9 bases matching TRBD1. This TCR was sampled from a man aged 60 to 69 in good health and CMV-seronegative. CDR3 loop: CASSRRDRDSDYGYTF. CDR3 bases: TGTGCCAGCAGCCGGCGGGACAGGGATTCGGACTATGGCTACACCTTC. The full variable domain, rest sourced from reference TRBV11-2 and TRBJ1-2, is EAGVAQSPRYKIIEKRQSVAFWCNPISGHATLYWYQQILGQGPKLLIQFQNNGVVDDSQLPKDRFSAERLKGVDSTLKIQPAKLEDSAVYLCASSRRDRDSDYGYTFGSGTRLTVV.